This T cell receptor beta chain was found in a study of CD8+ T cells in alopecia areata. From germline, CDR1 is SGHAT and CDR2 FQNNGV. Trimming removed 4 bases from V and 4 bases from J; junction bases left unmatched: 5. This CDR3 region has 15 residues. Comment on this clone: What it recognizes is unknown.

Study observations and caveats: Lesional scalp, notably in alopecia totalis/universalis, had clonality above that of normal scalp.

Reverse transcribed after extraction, RNA yielded cDNA as the sequencing template. The method was immunoSEQ multiplex PCR; TCRdb's version includes in-frame clones alone and lacks a portion of them. The table has 140,000 or so clones, approximately 50% seen once. Sequenced material: CD4+ T cells sorted from blood, taken at week 0. This clonotype was obtained from a human donor with alopecia areata. The chain uses TRBV11-2 and TRBJ1-2; TRBD1 matches at 11 bases. The CDR3 spells CASSSQGTGGYGYTF. The CDR3 region has the DNA TGTGCCAGCAGCTCTCAAGGGACAGGGGGCTATGGCTACACCTTC.